This passage covers 20 T cell receptor beta chains from one sample sequenced in a study of identical twins. TCRdb analysed the 5' RACE reads with MiXCR anew, one entry per CDR3 protein. The repertoire holds some 710,000 distinct CDR3 sequences, with roughly 6% as singletons. Sequencing was carried out using naive T cells sorted from blood. The receptors come from a young man in good health.

The rearrangement joins TRBV7-2 to TRBJ2-4; weak D call: TRBD2 (5 bases). V lost 1 base to trimming and J lost 2 bases, with 9 bases between them. The CDR3 length is 15 residues. The germline V gene encodes CDR1 SGHTA and CDR2 FQGNSA. The CDR3, as DNA: TGTGCCAGCAGCTTAGTTTCCGGGACCAAAAACATTCAGTACTTC. The encoded protein is CASSLVSGTKNIQYF.

The table lists this clonotype with a few counts. The rearrangement uses TRBV10-3 and TRBJ2-3; TRBD2 agrees at 10 bases. The CDR3 spans 15 residues. V was pared by 2 bases and J by 4 bases, with 3 bases of the junction left unmatched. CDR1 and CDR2 (germline): ENHRY, SYGVKD. CDR3: CAISEVAGGPDTQYF. DNA of the CDR3: TGTGCCATCAGTGAGGTAGCGGGAGGTCCAGATACGCAGTATTTT.

CDR3 amino acids: CASSSGGSHNEQFF. The CDR3 DNA is TGTGCCAGCAGCAGCGGAGGGTCGCACAATGAGCAGTTCTTC. V is TRBV2 and J is TRBJ2-1; TRBD2 is a possible D gene (6 bases). Per germline, CDR1 SNHLY and CDR2 FYNNEI. V gave up 6 bases and J gave up 5 bases, with 14 bases separating them. This CDR3 has 14 residues.

This clonotype was found many times. The CDR3 DNA reads as TGCGCCAGCAGCCCGAAGGCCCACCTTGAGAACACTGAAGCTTTCTTT. Protein sequence: CASSPKAHLENTEAFF. The chain uses TRBV5-1 and TRBJ1-1; no definite D call. The germline V gene encodes CDR1 SGHRS and CDR2 YFSETQ. Trimming took off 4 bases at V and 1 base at J, with 17 bases between the two ends. The length of the CDR3 is 16 residues.

This clonotype was counted ten times or more. This chain uses TRBV9 with TRBJ1-4; a weak D match, TRBD1 (6 bases). Germline V gene data show CDR1 as SGDLS and CDR2 as YYNGEE. CDR3 length equals 14 residues. V lost 0 bases and J lost 3, with 6 bases in between. The CDR3 bases are TGTGCCAGCAGCGTAGGACAGGCTAATGAAAAACTGTTTTTT. Translated: CASSVGQANEKLFF.

This clonotype was seen many times. CDR3 protein: CASSPRGGGELFF. The CDR3 DNA reads TGTGCCAGCAGCCCCCGCGGGGGAGGGGAGCTGTTTTTT. The chain couples TRBV13 to TRBJ2-2; 7 bases are a match to TRBD2. This CDR3 has 13 amino acids. The germline CDR1 and CDR2 sequences are PRHDT and FYEKMQ (reference sequence). The V gene end was trimmed by 5 bases and the J gene end by 8 bases; junction bases not matched to a gene: 5.

This clonotype was counted a few times. The V call is TRBV20-1, the J call TRBJ2-7, with D uncertain. Germline CDR1 and CDR2: DFQATT and SNEGSKA (reference sequence). The CDR3 is 11 amino acids. V lost 7 bases, J lost 5 bases, and 12 bases lay in between. The CDR3 loop is CSGLSGNEQYF. CDR3 in DNA: TGCAGTGGATTATCTGGGAACGAGCAGTACTTC.

This chain links TRBV25-1 with TRBJ1-2; no reliable D call. CDR1 is MGHDK, CDR2 SYGVNS, per germline. Trimming pared 1 base from V and 4 bases from J, leaving 7 bases between. This CDR3 region has 13 residues. CDR3 coding DNA: TGTGCCAGCAGTGAATCGGAAATCTATGGCTACACCTTC. Protein: CASSESEIYGYTF.

This clonotype was observed a handful of times. The rearrangement links TRBV25-1 to TRBJ2-3; D gene uncertain. The CDR3 totals 15 residues. CDR1 MGHDK and CDR2 SYGVNS come from the germline V gene. The V end was cut by 5 bases, the J end by 4 bases, with 16 bases between. DNA for the CDR3: TGTGCCAGCAGTTCCGGGTTTACTCAAGCAGATACGCAGTATTTT. Its protein product is CASSSGFTQADTQYF.

This clonotype came up many times. This rearrangement joins TRBV18 to TRBJ2-3; D gene unclear. The germline V and J ends were trimmed by 2 bases and 3 bases, with 12 bases remaining between them. This CDR3 region has 15 residues. CDR1 is KGHSH and CDR2 is LQKENI in the germline V gene. The CDR3 coding sequence is TGTGCCAGCTCACCATCCGACTCGAAGACAGATACGCAGTATTTT. It translates to CASSPSDSKTDTQYF.

A few counts support this clonotype. The chain recombines TRBV20-1 with TRBJ2-7; D is possibly TRBD2 (5 bases). The CDR3 is 18 amino acids. Trimming cost V 1 base and J 3 bases, with 25 bases left between them. Looked up from germline, CDR1 is DFQATT and CDR2 is SNEGSKA (reference sequence). In nucleotides, the CDR3 is TGCAGTGCTAGAGCCCCTCCAGCACCCGAGGGAGTAAACTACGAGCAGTACTTC. Protein sequence: CSARAPPAPEGVNYEQYF.

This clonotype was seen more than once but under ten times. The chain links TRBV5-1 to TRBJ2-3, with D possibly matching TRBD1 (6 bases). Trimming took off 3 bases at V and 3 bases at J, with 14 bases between the two ends. Germline values: CDR1 SGHRS, CDR2 YFSETQ. This CDR3 contains 15 residues. This CDR3 is CASSSGRGRTDTQYF. The CDR3 DNA sequence: TGCGCCAGCAGCTCGGGAAGGGGGAGAACAGATACGCAGTATTTT.

The chain uses TRBV24-1 and TRBJ2-2, with TRBD1 identical over 7 bases. With 0 bases clipped from V and 1 base from J, the junction kept 1 base outside the gene matches. The CDR3 consists of 16 residues. Germline-derived CDR1 and CDR2 are KGHDR and SFDVKD. CDR3 region: CATSDLNRGNTGELFF. The CDR3 bases are TGTGCCACCAGTGATTTGAACAGGGGGAACACCGGGGAGCTGTTTTTT.

This clonotype was found many times. The V call is TRBV27, the J call TRBJ1-6, with 9 bases fitting TRBD1. The V segment lost 6 bases and the J segment 5 bases; nucleotides outside the gene matches: 5. CDR3 size: 15 residues. Germline V gene sequence: CDR1 MNHEY, CDR2 SMNVEV (reference sequence). CDR3 bases: TGTGCCAGCAGAGGACAGGGGCAACATAATTCACCCCTCCACTTT. Translating it yields CASRGQGQHNSPLHF.

This chain uses TRBV5-1 with TRBJ2-1, with a possible D match to TRBD1 (6 bases). The CDR3 sequence is 18 residues long. Trimming took 1 base from V and 0 from J, leaving 17 bases between them. The germline gives CDR1 SGHRS, CDR2 YFSETQ. The chain's CDR3 is CASSLTTGTQSSYNEQFF. The CDR3, as DNA: TGCGCCAGCAGCTTGACGACCGGGACACAGAGCTCCTACAATGAGCAGTTCTTC.

This clonotype was counted only a few times. The V and J genes are TRBV5-1 and TRBJ2-3; D is uncertain. Per the germline V gene, CDR1 is SGHRS and CDR2 is YFSETQ. Trimming removed 4 bases from V and 1 base from J, with 16 bases in between. The CDR3 runs 16 residues. CDR3 DNA sequence: TGCGCCAGCAGCCTGCCTTCTGGCCTGGGCACAGATACGCAGTATTTT. It specifies CASSLPSGLGTDTQYF.

This clonotype occurred many times. The chain links TRBV28 to TRBJ2-7; 15 bases agree with TRBD2. The J segment lost 6 bases and the V segment lost 6 bases, leaving 9 bases of the junction unmatched. The CDR3 loop spans 16 amino acids. The germline V gene has CDR1 MDHEN and CDR2 SYDVKM. The CDR3: CASRRGLAGGPAEQYF. The CDR3 coding sequence is TGTGCCAGCAGGCGAGGACTAGCGGGAGGGCCGGCCGAGCAGTACTTC. Together with reference TRBV28 and TRBJ2-7, the CDR3 gives the full variable domain: DVKVTQSSRYLVKRTGEKVFLECVQDMDHENMFWYRQDPGLGLRLIYFSYDVKMKEKGDIPEGYSVSREKKERFSLILESASTNQTSMYLCASRRGLAGGPAEQYFGPGTRLTVT.

The chain links TRBV5-6 to TRBJ2-3; TRBD2 aligns across 8 bases. The CDR3 consists of 18 residues. With 0 bases clipped from V and 4 bases from J, the junction kept 13 bases outside the gene matches. Germline V gene sequence: CDR1 SGHDT, CDR2 YYEEEE. The CDR3 loop is CASSLAGGADALPDTQYF. CDR3 sequence (DNA): TGTGCCAGCAGCTTGGCCGGGGGGGCCGACGCACTGCCAGATACGCAGTATTTT.

This chain connects TRBV12-3 or TRBV12-4 to TRBJ1-5, with a tentative D call TRBD1 (6 bases). This CDR3 spans 22 amino acids. With 3 bases removed from V and 0 bases from J, the gap between germline ends came to 30 bases. The CDR3 here is CASSFGARGYDSVFDSNQPQHF. CDR3 DNA: TGTGCCAGCAGTTTTGGGGCCAGGGGCTACGATAGTGTTTTCGATAGCAATCAGCCCCAGCATTTT.

This clonotype was observed many times. This chain joins TRBV4-1 and TRBJ1-1; possibly TRBD1 for D (5 bases). The CDR3 spans 13 residues. From germline, CDR1 is MGHRA and CDR2 YSYEKL. Trimming removed 4 bases from V and 4 bases from J, with 10 bases in between. Written as DNA, the CDR3 is TGCGCCAGCAGCCTAGTGGGGCGCACTGAAGCTTTCTTT. This codes for CASSLVGRTEAFF.